The sequence of this T cell receptor (beta chain) was determined in a study of blood T cell repertoires in COVID-19. Study background: Samples of COVID-19 (acute and convalescent) were obtained from the United States, Italy and Spain. PBMCs, B-cell-depleted T cells, or T cells provided the cDNA or gDNA that made up the material.

Participants, 18 to 89 years old, spanned around 26 US areas. Cohort allocation depended upon clinical history that participants reported. CDR1 is MGHRA, CDR2 YSYEKL, per germline. This CDR3 is 15 amino acids long. Trimming left V 4 bases short and J 4 bases short, with 13 bases between. Profiling relied on immunoSEQ multiplex PCR, and the TCRdb table lists in-frame clones only, not all of them. The top ten clones hold around 5.2% of a sample with about 190,000 clones, around 82% of them seen once. The genes are TRBV4-1 and TRBJ1-4; D ambiguous. The receptor was derived from a woman aged 55-75 years with acute COVID-19. Sample: PBMCs or T cells enriched from blood (not recorded which). CDR3 sequence: CASSRRTGNNEKLFF. As DNA, the CDR3 is TGCGCCAGCAGCCGCCGGACGGGAAATAATGAAAAACTGTTTTTT.